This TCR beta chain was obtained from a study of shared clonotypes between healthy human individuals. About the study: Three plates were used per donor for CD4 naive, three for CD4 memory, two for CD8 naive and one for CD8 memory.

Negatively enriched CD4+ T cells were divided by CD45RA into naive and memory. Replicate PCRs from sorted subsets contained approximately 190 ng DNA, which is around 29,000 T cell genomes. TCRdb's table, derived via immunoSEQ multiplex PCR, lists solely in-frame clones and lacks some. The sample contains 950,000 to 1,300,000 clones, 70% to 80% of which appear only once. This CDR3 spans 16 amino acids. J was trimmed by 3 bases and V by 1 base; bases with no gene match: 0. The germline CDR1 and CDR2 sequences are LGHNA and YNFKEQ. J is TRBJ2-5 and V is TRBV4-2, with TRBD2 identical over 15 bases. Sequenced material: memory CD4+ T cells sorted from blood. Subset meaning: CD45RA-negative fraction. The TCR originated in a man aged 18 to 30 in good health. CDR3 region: CASSQGTSGGEETQYF. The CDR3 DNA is TGTGCCAGCAGCCAAGGGACTAGCGGGGGGGAAGAGACCCAGTACTTC.